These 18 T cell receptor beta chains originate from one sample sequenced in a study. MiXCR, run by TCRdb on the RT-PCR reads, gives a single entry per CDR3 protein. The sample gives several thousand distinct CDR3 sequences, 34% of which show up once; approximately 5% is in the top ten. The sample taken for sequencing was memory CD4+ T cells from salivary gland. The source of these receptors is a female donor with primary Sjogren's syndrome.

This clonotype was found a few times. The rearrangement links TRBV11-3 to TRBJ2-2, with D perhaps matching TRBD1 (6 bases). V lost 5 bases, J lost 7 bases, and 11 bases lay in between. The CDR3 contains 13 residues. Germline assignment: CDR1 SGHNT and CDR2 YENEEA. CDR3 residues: CASSLRGGGELFF. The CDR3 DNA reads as TGTGCCAGCAGCCTCAGGGGTGGCGGGGAGCTGTTTTTT.

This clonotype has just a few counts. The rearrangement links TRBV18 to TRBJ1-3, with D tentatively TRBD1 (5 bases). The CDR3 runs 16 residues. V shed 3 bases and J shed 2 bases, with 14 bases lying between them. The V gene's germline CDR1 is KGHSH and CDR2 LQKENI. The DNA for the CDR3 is TGTGCCAGCTCACCTATCGGAGGGGAAGCTGGAAACACCATATATTTT. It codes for CASSPIGGEAGNTIYF.

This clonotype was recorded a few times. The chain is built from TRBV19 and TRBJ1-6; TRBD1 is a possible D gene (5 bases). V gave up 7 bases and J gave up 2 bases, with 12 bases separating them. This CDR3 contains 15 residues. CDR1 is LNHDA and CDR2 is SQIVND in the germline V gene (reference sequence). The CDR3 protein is CASNQDRAYNSPLHF. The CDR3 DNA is TGTGCCAGTAACCAAGACAGAGCCTATAATTCACCCCTCCACTTT. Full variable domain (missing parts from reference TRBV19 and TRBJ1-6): DGGITQSPKYLFRKEGQNVTLSCEQNLNHDAMYWYRQDPGQGLRLIYYSQIVNDFQKGDIAEGYSVSREKKESFPLTVTSAQKNPTAFYLCASNQDRAYNSPLHFGNGTRLTVT.

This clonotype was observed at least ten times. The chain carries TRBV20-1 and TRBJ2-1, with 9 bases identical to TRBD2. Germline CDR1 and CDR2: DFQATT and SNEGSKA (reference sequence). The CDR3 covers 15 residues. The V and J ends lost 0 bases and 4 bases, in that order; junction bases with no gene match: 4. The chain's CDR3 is CSARDHLAGYNEQFF. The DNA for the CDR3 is TGCAGTGCTAGAGATCATCTAGCGGGGTACAATGAGCAGTTCTTC.

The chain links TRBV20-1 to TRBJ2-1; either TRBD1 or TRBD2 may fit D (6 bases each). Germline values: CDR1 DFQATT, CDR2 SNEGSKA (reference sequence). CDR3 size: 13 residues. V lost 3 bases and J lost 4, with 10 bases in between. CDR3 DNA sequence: TGCAGTGCTAGTGGAGGGGGGTACAATGAGCAGTTCTTC. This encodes CSASGGGYNEQFF.

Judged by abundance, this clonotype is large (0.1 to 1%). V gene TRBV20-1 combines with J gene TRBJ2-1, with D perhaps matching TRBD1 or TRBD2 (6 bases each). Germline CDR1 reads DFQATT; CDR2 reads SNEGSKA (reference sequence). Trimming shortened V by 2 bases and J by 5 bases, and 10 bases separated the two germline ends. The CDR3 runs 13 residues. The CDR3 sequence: CSARRGANNEQFF. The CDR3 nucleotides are TGCAGTGCTAGAAGGGGGGCCAACAATGAGCAGTTCTTC.

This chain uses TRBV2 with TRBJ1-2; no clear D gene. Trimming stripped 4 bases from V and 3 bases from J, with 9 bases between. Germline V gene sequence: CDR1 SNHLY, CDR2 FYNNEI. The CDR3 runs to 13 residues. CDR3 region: CASSVGRHYGYTF. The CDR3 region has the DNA TGTGCCAGCAGTGTCGGCAGGCACTATGGCTACACCTTC.

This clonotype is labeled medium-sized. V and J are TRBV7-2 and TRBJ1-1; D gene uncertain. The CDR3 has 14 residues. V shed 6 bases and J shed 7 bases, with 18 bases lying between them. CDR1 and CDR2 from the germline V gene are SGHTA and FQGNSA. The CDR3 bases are TGTGCCAGCAGATATACGCGCGTCGGAGGTGAAGCTTTCTTT. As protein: CASRYTRVGGEAFF.

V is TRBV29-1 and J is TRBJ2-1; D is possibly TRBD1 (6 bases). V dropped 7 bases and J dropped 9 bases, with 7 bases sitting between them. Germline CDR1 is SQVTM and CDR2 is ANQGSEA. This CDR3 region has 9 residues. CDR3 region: CSAQGEQFF. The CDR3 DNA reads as TGCAGCGCACAGGGTGAGCAGTTCTTC.

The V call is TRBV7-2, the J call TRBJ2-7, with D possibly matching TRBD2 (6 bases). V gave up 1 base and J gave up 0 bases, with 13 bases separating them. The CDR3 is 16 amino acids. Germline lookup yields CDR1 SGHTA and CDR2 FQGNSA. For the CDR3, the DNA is TGTGCCAGCAGCTTAGTAGCGGTTTCAAGCTCCTACGAGCAGTACGTC. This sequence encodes CASSLVAVSSSYEQYV.

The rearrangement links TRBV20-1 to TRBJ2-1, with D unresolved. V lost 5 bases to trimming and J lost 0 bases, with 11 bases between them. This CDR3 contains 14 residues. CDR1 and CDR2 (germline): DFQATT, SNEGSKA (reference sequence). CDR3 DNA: TGCAGTGCTGCCCCGGAAAGCTCCTACAATGAGCAGTTCTTC. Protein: CSAAPESSYNEQFF.

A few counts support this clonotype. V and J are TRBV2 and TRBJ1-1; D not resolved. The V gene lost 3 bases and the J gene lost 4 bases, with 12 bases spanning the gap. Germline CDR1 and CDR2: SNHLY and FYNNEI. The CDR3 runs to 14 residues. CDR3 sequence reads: CASSEVTVGTEAFF. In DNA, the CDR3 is TGTGCCAGCAGTGAGGTAACGGTCGGCACTGAAGCTTTCTTT.

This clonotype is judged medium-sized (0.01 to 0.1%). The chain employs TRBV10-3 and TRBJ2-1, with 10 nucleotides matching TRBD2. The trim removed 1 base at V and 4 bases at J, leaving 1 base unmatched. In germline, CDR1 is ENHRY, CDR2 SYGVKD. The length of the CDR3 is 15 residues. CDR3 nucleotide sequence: TGTGCCATCAGTGAGTTAGCGGGAGGTTACAATGAGCAGTTCTTC. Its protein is CAISELAGGYNEQFF.

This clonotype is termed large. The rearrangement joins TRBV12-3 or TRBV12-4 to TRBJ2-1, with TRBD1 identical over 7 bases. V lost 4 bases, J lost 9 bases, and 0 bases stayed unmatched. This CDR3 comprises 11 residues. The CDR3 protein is CASSYRGEQFF. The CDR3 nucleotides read TGTGCCAGCAGTTACAGGGGTGAGCAGTTCTTC.

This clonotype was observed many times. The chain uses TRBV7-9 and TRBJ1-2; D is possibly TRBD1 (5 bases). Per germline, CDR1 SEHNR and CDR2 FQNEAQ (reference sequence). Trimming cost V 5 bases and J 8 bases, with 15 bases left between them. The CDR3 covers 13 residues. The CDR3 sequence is CASSPPGDGGYTF. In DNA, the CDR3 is TGTGCCAGCAGCCCCCCGGGGGATGGAGGCTACACCTTC.

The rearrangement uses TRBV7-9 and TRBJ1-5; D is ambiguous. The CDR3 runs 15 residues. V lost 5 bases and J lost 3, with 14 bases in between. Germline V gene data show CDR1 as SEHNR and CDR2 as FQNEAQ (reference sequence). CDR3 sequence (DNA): TGTGCCAGCAGCGCGAGACCGAACATCAATCAGCCCCAGCATTTT. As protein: CASSARPNINQPQHF.

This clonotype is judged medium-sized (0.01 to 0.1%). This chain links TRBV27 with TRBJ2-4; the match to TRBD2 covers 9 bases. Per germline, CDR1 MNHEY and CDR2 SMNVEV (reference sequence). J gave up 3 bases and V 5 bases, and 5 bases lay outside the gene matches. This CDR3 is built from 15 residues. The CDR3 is CASSPSGVHKNIQYF. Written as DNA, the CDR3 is TGTGCCAGCAGTCCTAGCGGGGTCCACAAAAACATTCAGTACTTC.

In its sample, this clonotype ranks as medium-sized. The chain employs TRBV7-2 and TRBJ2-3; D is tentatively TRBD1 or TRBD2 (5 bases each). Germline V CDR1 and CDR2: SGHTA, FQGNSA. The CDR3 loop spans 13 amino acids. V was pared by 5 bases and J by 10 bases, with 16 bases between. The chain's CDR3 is CASSPRDLGPQYF. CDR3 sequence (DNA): TGTGCCAGCAGCCCCCGGGACCTTGGTCCGCAGTATTTT.